These 30 T cell receptor beta chains came from one sample sequenced in a study of tumor T cells in aggressive B-cell lymphoma. Clones were read by immunoSEQ multiplex PCR, and TCRdb kept only the in-frame ones, dropping some. The data contain thousands of clones, approximately 94% of them seen just once; the ten biggest clones take up approximately 2.6%. Sequencing used tumor tissue. These receptors were obtained from an adult with diffuse large B cell lymphoma.

This chain links TRBV14 with TRBJ2-2; D is perhaps TRBD2 (5 bases). The CDR3 contains 15 residues. Germline V lookup: CDR1 SGHDN, CDR2 FVKESK. V lost 1 base, J lost 6 bases, and 12 bases lay in between. In DNA, the CDR3 is TGTGCCAGCAGCCAAGGGCGGGTTGGAGCCGGGGAGCTGTTTTTT. Protein product: CASSQGRVGAGELFF.

The genes are TRBV2 and TRBJ1-2; D possibly corresponds to TRBD1 (6 bases). V dropped 1 base and J dropped 7 bases, with 10 bases sitting between them. Germline V gene lookup returns CDR1 SNHLY and CDR2 FYNNEI. The CDR3 has 13 residues. The CDR3 region has the DNA TGTGCCAGCAGTGAAGGACAGGTTCGTGGCTACACCTTC. It encodes CASSEGQVRGYTF.

The DNA of the CDR3 is TGTGCCATGCGCACTATAAGTTCTGGGGCCAACGTCCTGACTTTC. This codes for CAMRTISSGANVLTF. The chain employs TRBV19 and TRBJ2-6; no clear D gene. CDR3 size: 15 residues. CDR1 and CDR2 (germline): LNHDA, SQIVND (reference sequence). Trimming pared 10 bases from V and 1 base from J, leaving 14 bases between.

Concerning this clone itself: At one end, the junction sequence differs from germline, possibly due to a read error. The V call is TRBV11-2, the J call TRBJ2-7; 8 bases are a match to TRBD1. This CDR3 has 16 residues. Germline CDR1 is SGHAT and CDR2 is FQNNGV. As DNA, the CDR3 is TGTGCCAGCACCTTAACTCGACAGGGGCTAAATTACGAGCAGTACTTC. It is translated as CASTLTRQGLNYEQYF.

J is TRBJ2-1 and V is TRBV10-3; D is unclear. The CDR3 covers 15 residues. The V gene lost 3 bases and the J gene lost 0 bases, with 9 bases spanning the gap. Germline V gives CDR1 ENHRY, CDR2 SYGVKD. The CDR3 protein is CAISDVVSSYNEQFF. In nucleotides, the CDR3 is TGTGCCATCAGTGATGTCGTTTCCTCCTACAATGAGCAGTTCTTC.

The genes are TRBV20-1 and TRBJ2-1, with a tentative D call TRBD1 (5 bases). The germline V gene has CDR1 DFQATT and CDR2 SNEGSKA (reference sequence). This CDR3 region has 11 residues. Trimming shortened V by 3 bases and J by 8 bases, and 8 bases separated the two germline ends. This CDR3 reads CSASLGDEQFF. The CDR3 DNA sequence: TGCAGTGCTAGTTTAGGGGATGAGCAGTTCTTC.

The rearrangement uses TRBV6-5 and TRBJ2-6; TRBD1 is a possible D gene (6 bases). Germline CDR1 reads MNHEY; CDR2 reads SVGAGI. V gave up 0 bases and J gave up 9 bases, with 9 bases separating them. This CDR3 is built from 14 residues. CDR3 in amino acids: CASSYSGQYNVLTF. The CDR3 region has the DNA TGTGCCAGCAGTTACTCCGGACAGTACAACGTCCTGACTTTC.

This clone showed up just once. The chain has TRBV9 and TRBJ2-1, with D possibly matching TRBD2 (5 bases). The CDR3 runs to 14 residues. Germline CDR1 is SGDLS and CDR2 is YYNGEE. The V and J ends lost 5 bases and 2 bases respectively, with 11 bases between them. As DNA, the CDR3 is TGTGCCAGCAGTCACGGAGGTCCCTACAATGAGCAGTTCTTC. Protein product: CASSHGGPYNEQFF.

This chain links TRBV7-2 with TRBJ2-7; possibly TRBD1 for D (6 bases). The CDR3 is 15 residues long. Trimming stripped 3 bases from V and 7 bases from J, with 19 bases between. Germline-derived CDR1 and CDR2 are SGHTA and FQGNSA. The CDR3 region is CASSFLQGPLGEQYF. The CDR3 nucleotides read TGTGCCAGCAGCTTTTTACAGGGCCCCCTCGGAGAGCAGTACTTC.

V is TRBV6-4 and J is TRBJ2-2; D is unresolved. There are 13 residues in the CDR3. Per the germline V gene, CDR1 is MRHNA and CDR2 is SNTAGT. V was pared by 6 bases and J by 0 bases, with 5 bases between. The CDR3 bases are TGTGCCAGCAGAGCCGCGAACACCGGGGAGCTGTTTTTT. It yields the protein CASRAANTGELFF.

The chain joins TRBV9 to TRBJ2-7; D is ambiguous. CDR1 SGDLS and CDR2 YYNGEE come from the germline V gene. This CDR3 contains 11 residues. Trimming left V 0 bases short and J 7 bases short, with 5 bases between. The CDR3 region has the DNA TGTGCCAGCAGCGTAGATAGTGAGCAGTACTTC. This sequence encodes CASSVDSEQYF.

The chain combines TRBV28 with TRBJ2-3, with TRBD2 matching 7 bases. With 2 bases clipped from V and 1 base from J, the junction kept 3 bases outside the gene matches. This CDR3 spans 15 amino acids. Germline CDR1 reads MDHEN; CDR2 reads SYDVKM. The CDR3 nucleotides read TGTGCCAGCAGTTTACAGGGAGGGGGCACAGATACGCAGTATTTT. Its translation: CASSLQGGGTDTQYF.

This chain joins TRBV5-1 and TRBJ2-5; 7 positions agree with TRBD1. This CDR3 region has 14 residues. Germline V gives CDR1 SGHRS, CDR2 YFSETQ. The J segment lost 3 bases and the V segment lost 1 base, leaving 3 bases of the junction unmatched. The CDR3 sequence is CASSLWGQKETQYF. As DNA, the CDR3 is TGCGCCAGCAGCTTGTGGGGACAGAAAGAGACCCAGTACTTC.

The J gene is TRBJ1-1, the V gene TRBV6-5, with D perhaps TRBD1 (5 bases). The CDR3 length is 14 residues. Germline CDR1 and CDR2: MNHEY and SVGAGI. The germline V and J ends were trimmed by 0 bases and 5 bases, with 10 bases remaining between them. The CDR3 reads CASSYSQGKTEAFF. For the CDR3, the DNA is TGTGCCAGCAGTTACTCGCAGGGCAAGACTGAAGCTTTCTTT.

V is TRBV9 and J is TRBJ2-6, with D unclear. V was trimmed by 7 bases and J by 7 bases, leaving 6 bases between them. Per the germline V gene, CDR1 is SGDLS and CDR2 is YYNGEE. The CDR3 consists of 11 residues. This CDR3 is CASSRANVLTF. Written as DNA, the CDR3 is TGTGCCAGCTCCCGTGCCAACGTCCTGACTTTC.

J is TRBJ1-4 and V is TRBV27, with D perhaps TRBD1 (5 bases). The germline CDR1 and CDR2 sequences are MNHEY and SMNVEV (reference sequence). The CDR3 has 16 residues. The germline V and J ends were trimmed by 3 bases and 0 bases, with 11 bases remaining between them. This chain's CDR3 is CASSFLDSPTNEKLFF. The CDR3 DNA sequence: TGTGCCAGCAGTTTCCTCGACAGCCCAACTAATGAAAAACTGTTTTTT.

The chain links TRBV28 to TRBJ1-4; D call uncertain. This CDR3 has 12 amino acids. The germline gives CDR1 MDHEN, CDR2 SYDVKM. Trimming pared 0 bases from V and 7 bases from J, leaving 3 bases between. CDR3 sequence (DNA): TGTGCCAGCAGTTTATGGGCTGAAAAACTGTTTTTT. Translation gives CASSLWAEKLFF.

The J gene is TRBJ2-7, the V gene TRBV27, with a tentative D call TRBD1 (5 bases). Germline CDR1 reads MNHEY; CDR2 reads SMNVEV (reference sequence). The CDR3 sequence is 15 residues long. The V end was cut by 2 bases, the J end by 3 bases, with 14 bases between. CDR3: CASSLIQGSYYEQYF. DNA of the CDR3: TGTGCCAGCAGTTTAATCCAGGGCTCATACTACGAGCAGTACTTC.

This clone showed up just once. The gene calls are TRBV7-9 and TRBJ1-2; 9 positions match TRBD1. The germline gives CDR1 SEHNR, CDR2 FQNEAQ (reference sequence). V trimming: 5 bases; J trimming: 3 bases; junction bases outside the gene matches: 7. The CDR3 loop spans 15 amino acids. The CDR3 protein is CASSTMTGGYYGYTF. The CDR3 DNA follows: TGTGCCAGCAGCACCATGACAGGGGGTTACTATGGCTACACCTTC.

The table lists this clone with a count of one. The rearrangement links TRBV7-9 to TRBJ2-4; perhaps TRBD2 as D (5 bases). Germline V gene sequence: CDR1 SEHNR, CDR2 FQNEAQ (reference sequence). With 1 base removed from V and 3 bases from J, the gap between germline ends came to 16 bases. The CDR3 contains 17 residues. CDR3 sequence reads: CASSLGGVMSGKNIQYF. In DNA form, the CDR3 reads TGTGCCAGCAGCTTAGGGGGAGTCATGTCCGGCAAAAACATTCAGTACTTC.

J is TRBJ2-2 and V is TRBV4-2, with D perhaps TRBD1 (6 bases). CDR3 length: 21 residues. V was cut by 4 bases and J by 6 bases, with 33 bases left in between. Germline V gene lookup returns CDR1 LGHNA and CDR2 YNFKEQ. The CDR3 region has the DNA TGTGCCAGCAGCCCCGCCACCCGACGGGCGCCTCCTCAGGGGCGACCCGGGGAGCTGTTTTTT. Residues: CASSPATRRAPPQGRPGELFF.

In DNA, the CDR3 is TGTGCCAGCAGTTTAGTCCCAGGGGGCGCGTATAATTCACCCCTCCACTTT. Residues: CASSLVPGGAYNSPLHF. V gene TRBV27 combines with J gene TRBJ1-6; TRBD1 matches at 8 bases. Germline V gene data show CDR1 as MNHEY and CDR2 as SMNVEV (reference sequence). Trimming at V came to 2 bases and at J to 4 bases, leaving 7 bases not matched to a gene. The CDR3 extends over 17 amino acids.

The chain carries TRBV7-8 and TRBJ2-1; perhaps TRBD1 as D (6 bases). This CDR3 is 14 amino acids long. Germline V gene lookup returns CDR1 SGHVS and CDR2 FQNEAQ. Between the trimmed V and J ends, which lost 5 bases and 5 bases, there was a span of 13 bases. The CDR3 nucleotides are TGTGCCAGCAGCCTAGGCGCAGGGGACAATGAGCAGTTCTTC. It is translated as CASSLGAGDNEQFF.

On this clone itself: At one boundary the junction diverges from the germline segment, which might be a read error. The genes are TRBV19 and TRBJ1-1; D call uncertain. Germline V gene lookup returns CDR1 LNHDA and CDR2 SQIVND (reference sequence). CDR3 length equals 13 residues. The CDR3 DNA follows: TGTGCCAGTAGCACCGGTTTGGGCACTGGAGCTTTCTTT. As protein: CASSTGLGTGAFF.

This chain links TRBV30 with TRBJ1-1, with a tentative D call TRBD1 (5 bases). The V gene lost 3 bases and the J gene lost 9 bases, with 17 bases spanning the gap. Looked up from germline, CDR1 is GTSNPN and CDR2 is SVGIG (reference sequence). The CDR3 runs 13 residues. The CDR3 nucleotides read TGTGCCTGGAGCGGTCGGGGGAACAGACAAGCTTTCTTT. Amino acids: CAWSGRGNRQAFF.

The CDR3 DNA reads as TGTGCCAGCAGCTTAGCACAGGTATACAATGAGCAGTTCTTC. This sequence encodes CASSLAQVYNEQFF. The chain employs TRBV7-2 and TRBJ2-1; tentatively, D is TRBD1 (5 bases). In germline, CDR1 is SGHTA, CDR2 FQGNSA. Trimming took off 0 bases at V and 4 bases at J, with 7 bases between the two ends. There are 14 residues in the CDR3.

The chain employs TRBV14 and TRBJ2-5; maybe TRBD1 (6 bases). From germline, CDR1 is SGHDN and CDR2 FVKESK. V dropped 1 base and J dropped 5 bases, with 11 bases sitting between them. CDR3 length: 14 amino acids. The CDR3 spells CASSQVVTGETQYF. CDR3 nucleotides: TGTGCCAGCAGCCAAGTCGTCACAGGGGAGACCCAGTACTTC.

V and J are TRBV5-1 and TRBJ2-7; 8 nucleotides match TRBD1. The CDR3 is made up of 17 amino acids. Trimming took 1 base from V and 1 from J; bases not matched to a gene: 10. CDR1 is SGHRS, CDR2 YFSETQ, per germline. The CDR3 spells CASSLPKTGGWSYEQYF. The CDR3 nucleotides are TGCGCCAGCAGCTTGCCAAAAACAGGGGGATGGTCCTACGAGCAGTACTTC. The full variable domain, with the rest looked up from reference TRBV5-1 and TRBJ2-7, is KAGVTQTPRYLIKTRGQQVTLSCSPISGHRSVSWYQQTPGQGLQFLFEYFSETQRNKGNFPGRFSGRQFSNSRSEMNVSTLELGDSALYLCASSLPKTGGWSYEQYFGPGTRLTVT.

V gene TRBV6-5 combines with J gene TRBJ1-1; no clear D. CDR1 and CDR2 (germline): MNHEY, SVGAGI. This CDR3 contains 13 residues. Trimming shortened V by 3 bases and J by 1 base, and 6 bases separated the two germline ends. CDR3 region: CASSYSQNTEAFF. The CDR3 nucleotides are TGTGCCAGCAGTTATTCCCAGAACACTGAAGCTTTCTTT.

The V call is TRBV2, the J call TRBJ2-5, with TRBD2 matching over 8 bases. The J segment lost 2 bases and the V segment lost 3 bases, leaving 5 bases of the junction unmatched. Germline V gene lookup returns CDR1 SNHLY and CDR2 FYNNEI. The CDR3 runs 15 residues. The CDR3 DNA reads TGTGCCAGCAGTGACGGAGCGGGGGCACAAGAGACCCAGTACTTC. Translated: CASSDGAGAQETQYF. Full variable domain (outside the CDR3, taken from reference TRBV2 and TRBJ2-5): EPEVTQTPSHQVTQMGQEVILRCVPISNHLYFYWYRQILGQKVEFLVSFYNNEISEKSEIFDDQFSVERPDGSNFTLKIRSTKLEDSAMYFCASSDGAGAQETQYFGPGTRLLVL.